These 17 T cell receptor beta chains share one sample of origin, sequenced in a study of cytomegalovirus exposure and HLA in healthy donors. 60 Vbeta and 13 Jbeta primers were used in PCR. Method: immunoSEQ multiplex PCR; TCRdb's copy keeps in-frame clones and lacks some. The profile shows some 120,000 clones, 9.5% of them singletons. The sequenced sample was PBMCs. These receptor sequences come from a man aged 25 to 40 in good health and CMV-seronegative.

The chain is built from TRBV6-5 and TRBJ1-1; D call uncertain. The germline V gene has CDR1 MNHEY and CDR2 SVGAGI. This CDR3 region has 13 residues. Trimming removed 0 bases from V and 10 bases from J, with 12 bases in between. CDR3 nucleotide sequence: TGTGCCAGCAGTTACTCTCCTACGTCGGGAGCTTTCTTT. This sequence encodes CASSYSPTSGAFF.

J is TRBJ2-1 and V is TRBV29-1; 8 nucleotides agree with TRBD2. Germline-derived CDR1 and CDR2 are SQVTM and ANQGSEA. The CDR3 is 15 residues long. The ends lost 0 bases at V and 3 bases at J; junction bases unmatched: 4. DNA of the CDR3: TGCAGCGTTGAAGATGGAGCGGGAGACTACAATGAGCAGTTCTTC. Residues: CSVEDGAGDYNEQFF.

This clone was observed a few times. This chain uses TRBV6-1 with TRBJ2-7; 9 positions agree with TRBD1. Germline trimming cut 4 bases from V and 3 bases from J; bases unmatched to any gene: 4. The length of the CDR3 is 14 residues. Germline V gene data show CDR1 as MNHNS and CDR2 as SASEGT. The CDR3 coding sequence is TGTGCCAGCAGTGCCGGACAGGGGAGCTACGAGCAGTACTTC. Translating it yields CASSAGQGSYEQYF.

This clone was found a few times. This CDR3 reads CASSLGDNTDTQYF. In DNA, the CDR3 is TGTGCCAGCAGCCTAGGGGACAACACAGATACGCAGTATTTT. The J gene is TRBJ2-3, the V gene TRBV5-5, with a tentative D call TRBD1 (6 bases). Trimming took off 4 bases at V and 2 bases at J, with 11 bases between the two ends. The germline CDR1 and CDR2 sequences are SGHKS and YYEKEE (reference sequence). The CDR3 runs 14 residues.

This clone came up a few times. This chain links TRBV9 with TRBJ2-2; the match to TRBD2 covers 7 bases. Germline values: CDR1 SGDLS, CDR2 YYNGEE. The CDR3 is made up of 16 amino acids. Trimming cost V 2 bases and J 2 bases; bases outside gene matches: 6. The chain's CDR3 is CASSVLSGSNTGELFF. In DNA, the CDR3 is TGTGCCAGCAGCGTCCTTAGCGGGTCTAACACCGGGGAGCTGTTTTTT.

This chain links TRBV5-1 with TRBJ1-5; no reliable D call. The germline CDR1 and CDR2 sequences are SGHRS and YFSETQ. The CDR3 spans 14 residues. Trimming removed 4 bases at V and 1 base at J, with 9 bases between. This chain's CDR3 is CASSEGGSNQPQHF. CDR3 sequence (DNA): TGCGCCAGCAGCGAGGGTGGCAGCAATCAGCCCCAGCATTTT. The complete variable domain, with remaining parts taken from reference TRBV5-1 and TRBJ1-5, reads KAGVTQTPRYLIKTRGQQVTLSCSPISGHRSVSWYQQTPGQGLQFLFEYFSETQRNKGNFPGRFSGRQFSNSRSEMNVSTLELGDSALYLCASSEGGSNQPQHFGDGTRLSIL.

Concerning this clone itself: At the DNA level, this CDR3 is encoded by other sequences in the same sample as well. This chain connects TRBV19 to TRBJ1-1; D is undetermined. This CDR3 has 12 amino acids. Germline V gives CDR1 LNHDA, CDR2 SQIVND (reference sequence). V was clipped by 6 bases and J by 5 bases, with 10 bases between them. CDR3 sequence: CASRGSGTEAFF. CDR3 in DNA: TGTGCCAGTAGAGGATCCGGGACTGAAGCTTTCTTT.

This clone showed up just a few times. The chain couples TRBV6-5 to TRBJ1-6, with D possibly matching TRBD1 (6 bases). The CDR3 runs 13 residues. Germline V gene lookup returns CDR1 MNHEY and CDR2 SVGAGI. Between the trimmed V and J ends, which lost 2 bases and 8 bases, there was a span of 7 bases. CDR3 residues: CASSYGTHSPLHF. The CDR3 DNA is TGTGCCAGCAGTTACGGGACACATTCACCCCTCCACTTT.

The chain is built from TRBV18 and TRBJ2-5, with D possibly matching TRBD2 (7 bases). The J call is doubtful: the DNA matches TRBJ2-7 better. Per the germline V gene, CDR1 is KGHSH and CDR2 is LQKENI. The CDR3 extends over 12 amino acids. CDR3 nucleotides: TGTGCCAGCTCGTCAGGGGAGGGCGAGCAGTACTTC. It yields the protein CASSSGEGEQYF.

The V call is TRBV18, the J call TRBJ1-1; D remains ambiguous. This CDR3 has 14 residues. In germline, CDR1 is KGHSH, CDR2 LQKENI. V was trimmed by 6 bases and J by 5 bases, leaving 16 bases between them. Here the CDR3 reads CASSPPRGLTEAFF. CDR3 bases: TGTGCCAGCTCCCCGCCGCGAGGGCTTACTGAAGCTTTCTTT.

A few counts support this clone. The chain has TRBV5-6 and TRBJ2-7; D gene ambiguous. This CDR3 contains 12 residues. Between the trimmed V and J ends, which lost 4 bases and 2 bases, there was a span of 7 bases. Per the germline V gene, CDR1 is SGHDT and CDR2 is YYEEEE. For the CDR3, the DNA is TGTGCCAGCAGCGAAGACACCTACGAGCAGTACTTC. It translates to CASSEDTYEQYF.

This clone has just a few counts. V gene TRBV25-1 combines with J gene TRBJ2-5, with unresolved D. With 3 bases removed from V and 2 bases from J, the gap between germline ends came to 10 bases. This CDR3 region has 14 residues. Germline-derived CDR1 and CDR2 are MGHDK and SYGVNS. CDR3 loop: CASSEWARQETQYF. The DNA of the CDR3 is TGTGCCAGCAGTGAGTGGGCCAGACAAGAGACCCAGTACTTC.

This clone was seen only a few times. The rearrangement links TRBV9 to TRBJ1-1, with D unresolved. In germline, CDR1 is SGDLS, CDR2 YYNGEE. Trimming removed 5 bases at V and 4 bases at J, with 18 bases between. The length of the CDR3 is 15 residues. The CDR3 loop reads CASSSSLGSSTEAFF. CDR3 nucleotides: TGTGCCAGCAGTTCTAGCCTAGGGTCGAGCACTGAAGCTTTCTTT.

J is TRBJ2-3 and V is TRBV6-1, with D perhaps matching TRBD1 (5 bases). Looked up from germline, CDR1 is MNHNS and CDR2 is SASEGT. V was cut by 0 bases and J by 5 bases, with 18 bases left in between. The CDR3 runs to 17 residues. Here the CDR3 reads CASSEALQRRGRDTQYF. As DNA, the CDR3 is TGTGCCAGCAGTGAAGCGCTTCAACGAAGGGGAAGAGATACGCAGTATTTT.

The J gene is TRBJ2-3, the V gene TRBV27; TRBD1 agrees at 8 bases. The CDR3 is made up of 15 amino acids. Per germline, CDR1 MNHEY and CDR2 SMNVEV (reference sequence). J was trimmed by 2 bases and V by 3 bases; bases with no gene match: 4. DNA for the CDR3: TGTGCCAGCAGTTTCCCGGGACAGGACACAGATACGCAGTATTTT. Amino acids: CASSFPGQDTDTQYF.

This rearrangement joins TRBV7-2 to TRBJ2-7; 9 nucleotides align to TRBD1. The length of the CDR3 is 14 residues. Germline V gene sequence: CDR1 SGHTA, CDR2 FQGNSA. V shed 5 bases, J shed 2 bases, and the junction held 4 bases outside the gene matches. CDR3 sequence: CASSQDRGAYEQYF. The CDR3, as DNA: TGTGCCAGCAGCCAGGACAGGGGAGCCTACGAGCAGTACTTC. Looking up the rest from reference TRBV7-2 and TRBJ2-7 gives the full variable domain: GAGVSQSPSNKVTEKGKDVELRCDPISGHTALYWYRQSLGQGLEFLIYFQGNSAPDKSGLPSDRFSAERTGGSVSTLTIQRTQQEDSAVYLCASSQDRGAYEQYFGPGTRLTVT.

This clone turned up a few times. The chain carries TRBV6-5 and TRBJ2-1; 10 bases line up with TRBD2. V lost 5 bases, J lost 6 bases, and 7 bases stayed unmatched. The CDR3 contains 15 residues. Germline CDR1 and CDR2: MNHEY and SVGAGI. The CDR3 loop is CASSRAGGWGNEQFF. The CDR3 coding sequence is TGTGCCAGCAGTCGAGCGGGGGGGTGGGGCAATGAGCAGTTCTTC.